These 29 T cell receptor beta chains originate from one sample sequenced in a study of T cell repertoires in cytomegalovirus infection. The antigens of these receptors remain unknown. Using its own MiXCR run on the reads, TCRdb lists one record per CDR3 protein. The sample lists 650,000 to 900,000 distinct CDR3 sequences, less than 35% occurring once. The starting material was cultured CD8+ T cells from PBMCs, obtained from culture after CMV antigen stimulation. These receptors originate from a human donor in good health (CMV status not recorded). Some clones in this sample may be carry-over from other donors' samples.

This clonotype has only a few counts. The V call is TRBV6-1, the J call TRBJ2-7; TRBD2 matches at 7 bases. The CDR3 loop spans 8 amino acids. Germline V gives CDR1 MNHNS, CDR2 SASEGT. CDR3 sequence reads: CSSGEQYF. The CDR3 DNA follows: TGTTCTAGCGGCGAGCAGTACTTC.

V gene TRBV19 combines with J gene TRBJ2-1; TRBD1 might be the D (6 bases). This CDR3 spans 14 amino acids. V lost 1 base, J lost 7 bases, and 11 bases lay in between. CDR1 is LNHDA and CDR2 is SQIVND in the germline V gene (reference sequence). CDR3 residues: CASSIGLTGNEQFF. CDR3 DNA: TGTGCCAGTAGTATAGGATTAACAGGGAATGAGCAGTTCTTC. The variable domain in full, with the rest retrieved from reference TRBV19 and TRBJ2-1, is DGGITQSPKYLFRKEGQNVTLSCEQNLNHDAMYWYRQDPGQGLRLIYYSQIVNDFQKGDIAEGYSVSREKKESFPLTVTSAQKNPTAFYLCASSIGLTGNEQFFGPGTRLTVL.

The V gene is TRBV28, the J gene TRBJ1-5; perhaps TRBD1 as D (6 bases). This CDR3 comprises 16 residues. From germline, CDR1 is MDHEN and CDR2 SYDVKM. The V end was cut by 4 bases, the J end by 2 bases, with 15 bases between. Here the CDR3 reads CASSSLRTERNQPQHF. The CDR3 bases are TGTGCCAGCAGTTCCCTCCGGACAGAACGCAATCAGCCCCAGCATTTT.

This clonotype was recorded at least ten times. V usage is TRBV12-5 and J usage is TRBJ1-1, with 7 bases identical to TRBD1. The V gene end was trimmed by 6 bases and the J gene end by 2 bases; junction bases not matched to a gene: 9. The CDR3 extends over 15 amino acids. Germline lookup yields CDR1 LGHNT and CDR2 FRNRAP. CDR3 nucleotide sequence: TGTGCTAGTGGCCGAACGACAGGGCGAAACACTGAAGCTTTCTTT. Protein: CASGRTTGRNTEAFF.

Only a few counts were recorded for this clonotype. The rearrangement links TRBV5-1 to TRBJ1-1; D is uncertain. V was shortened by 5 bases and J by 3 bases, with 11 bases between the two germline ends. This CDR3 has 13 amino acids. CDR1 is SGHRS and CDR2 is YFSETQ in the germline V gene. In DNA, the CDR3 is TGCGCCAGCAGGACCCGGGAATACACTGAAGCTTTCTTT. Its translation: CASRTREYTEAFF.

This chain uses TRBV6-5 with TRBJ2-5, with D possibly called TRBD1 or TRBD2 (5 bases each). The V gene lost 7 bases and the J gene lost 2 bases, with 14 bases spanning the gap. The germline V gene has CDR1 MNHEY and CDR2 SVGAGI. The CDR3 sequence is 14 residues long. CDR3 residues: CASTGQGGQETQYF. CDR3 DNA: TGTGCCAGCACGGGGCAGGGCGGGCAAGAGACCCAGTACTTC.

DNA for the CDR3: TGTGCCAGTAGTATAGAGACAGGGTGGGACACTGAAGCTTTCTTT. It translates to CASSIETGWDTEAFF. The chain combines TRBV19 with TRBJ1-1; 7 positions match TRBD1. This CDR3 contains 15 residues. Germline V CDR1 and CDR2: LNHDA, SQIVND (reference sequence). V gave up 0 bases and J gave up 3 bases; unmatched junction bases: 4.

In this sample, this clonotype turned up a few times. V usage is TRBV6-2 or TRBV6-3 and J usage is TRBJ2-7; either TRBD1 or TRBD2 may fit D (5 bases each). CDR1 MNHEY and CDR2 SVGEGT come from the germline V gene. The CDR3 contains 16 residues. Between the trimmed V and J ends, which lost 2 bases and 4 bases, there was a span of 18 bases. For the CDR3, the DNA is TGTGCCAGCAGTTACGGGAACAGCGAGGGGCTTTACGAGCAGTACGTC. Amino acid sequence: CASSYGNSEGLYEQYV.

This clonotype was picked up a small number of times. This chain links TRBV6-1 with TRBJ1-2, with 8 bases lining up with TRBD1. This CDR3 is built from 15 residues. V lost 4 bases, J lost 0 bases, and 4 bases stayed unmatched. Germline V CDR1 and CDR2: MNHNS, SASEGT. The CDR3 DNA is TGTGCCAGCAGTGCACGACAGGGGTCTAACTATGGCTACACCTTC. Its translation is CASSARQGSNYGYTF.

This clonotype occurred many times. This chain uses TRBV7-2 with TRBJ2-5; 9 bases align to TRBD1. This CDR3 comprises 14 residues. Unmatched junction bases numbered 2, after V lost 3 bases and J lost 3 bases. Per the germline V gene, CDR1 is SGHTA and CDR2 is FQGNSA. CDR3 region: CASSFRDREETQYF. CDR3 bases: TGTGCCAGCAGCTTTAGGGACAGGGAAGAGACCCAGTACTTC. The full variable domain, in which reference TRBV7-2 and TRBJ2-5 provide the parts outside the CDR3, is GAGVSQSPSNKVTEKGKDVELRCDPISGHTALYWYRQSLGQGLEFLIYFQGNSAPDKSGLPSDRFSAERTGGSVSTLTIQRTQQEDSAVYLCASSFRDREETQYFGPGTRLLVL.

In this sample, this clonotype turned up many times. The chain couples TRBV7-2 to TRBJ2-1; possibly TRBD2 for D (7 bases). The CDR3 is 16 amino acids. Germline CDR1 is SGHTA and CDR2 is FQGNSA. V gave up 2 bases and J gave up 2 bases, with 13 bases separating them. Written as DNA, the CDR3 is TGTGCCAGCAGCTTAAGGGGGGGAGCTCCCTACAATGAGCAGTTCTTC. Translated, it gives CASSLRGGAPYNEQFF.

The gene calls are TRBV3-1 and TRBJ2-1; 8 positions agree with TRBD2. Germline lookup yields CDR1 LGHDT and CDR2 YNNKEL (reference sequence). This CDR3 is built from 16 residues. J gave up 8 bases and V 2 bases, and 11 bases lay outside the gene matches. The CDR3 coding sequence is TGTGCCAGCAGCCAAACTCATCGGGGGGGCCGGGATGAGCAGTTCTTC. Translation: CASSQTHRGGRDEQFF.

This chain links TRBV6-8 with TRBJ2-7; D not certain. CDR3 length: 15 amino acids. The V and J ends lost 6 bases and 2 bases respectively, with 17 bases between them. Per germline, CDR1 MNHGY and CDR2 SAAAGT. The CDR3 protein is CASRPPMTETYEQYF. CDR3 coding DNA: TGTGCCAGCAGACCCCCTATGACCGAGACCTACGAGCAGTACTTC.

At least ten counts were recorded for this clonotype. The J gene is TRBJ1-1, the V gene TRBV6-5, with TRBD1 identical over 7 bases. Germline V gene data show CDR1 as MNHEY and CDR2 as SVGAGI. V was clipped by 6 bases and J by 4 bases; unmatched bases: 8. This CDR3 is 14 amino acids long. The CDR3 sequence: CASSTKRQGTEAFF. The DNA of the CDR3 is TGTGCCAGCAGCACAAAAAGACAGGGCACTGAAGCTTTCTTT.

For this clonotype: An end of the junction differs from the germline gene, which may be a read error. The V gene is TRBV4-1, the J gene TRBJ2-1; D may correspond to TRBD1 or TRBD2 (5 bases each). Germline-derived CDR1 and CDR2 are MGHRA and YSYEKL. The CDR3 loop spans 14 amino acids. The DNA for the CDR3 is TGCGCCAGCAGCAAAGAGGGGTTCTACAATGAGCAGTTCTTC. This sequence encodes CASSKEGFYNEQFF.

In the case of this clonotype: The junction does not match germline at one end; this may be a read error. V gene TRBV7-6 combines with J gene TRBJ2-1, with D perhaps matching TRBD1 or TRBD2 (5 bases each). The CDR3 has 18 amino acids. The germline V gene encodes CDR1 SGHVS and CDR2 FNYEAQ. The CDR3 coding sequence is TGTGCTAGCAGCCCCACCCTCGCCCGGCAGGGAGCCTACAATGAGCAGTTCTTC. Protein product: CASSPTLARQGAYNEQFF.

The rearrangement joins TRBV24-1 to TRBJ1-5, with D tentatively TRBD1 (5 bases). The CDR3 has 13 residues. The germline V gene encodes CDR1 KGHDR and CDR2 SFDVKD. V was shortened by 9 bases and J by 4 bases, with 12 bases between the two germline ends. For the CDR3, the DNA is TGTGCCACCGGGGACGGGGAAAATCAGCCCCAGCATTTT. It translates to CATGDGENQPQHF.

The chain has TRBV7-9 and TRBJ2-2; D uncertain. Germline CDR1 SEHNR, CDR2 FQNEAQ (reference sequence). V was cut by 5 bases and J by 4 bases, with 8 bases left in between. This CDR3 contains 13 residues. The chain's CDR3 is CASSRKSTGELFF. CDR3 nucleotide sequence: TGTGCCAGCAGCCGAAAAAGCACCGGGGAGCTGTTTTTT.

A few counts support this clonotype. The V call is TRBV7-9, the J call TRBJ2-3; D is ambiguous. Germline V CDR1 and CDR2: SEHNR, FQNEAQ (reference sequence). The CDR3 runs to 14 residues. Deletions cut 2 bases from V and 4 bases from J, with 10 bases between. The CDR3 bases are TGTGCCAGCAGCTTAATTCCACTTGCAGATACGCAGTATTTT. Translating it yields CASSLIPLADTQYF.

CDR3 DNA sequence: TGTGCCATCAGCGACGTGGAGGGCCGAAGCCTCCACTTT. As protein: CAISDVEGRSLHF. The gene calls are TRBV10-3 and TRBJ1-6; D gene uncertain. V dropped 6 bases and J dropped 15 bases, with 18 bases sitting between them. Germline values: CDR1 ENHRY, CDR2 SYGVKD. The CDR3 contains 13 residues.

The rearrangement joins TRBV10-3 to TRBJ1-1, with a tentative D call TRBD1 (5 bases). Trimming took off 6 bases at V and 6 bases at J, with 11 bases between the two ends. Germline assignment: CDR1 ENHRY and CDR2 SYGVKD. The CDR3 spans 12 residues. The CDR3 bases are TGTGCCATCAGGGAAGACAGATCTGAAGCTTTCTTT. Translated, it gives CAIREDRSEAFF.

V gene TRBV27 combines with J gene TRBJ2-7; D may be TRBD2 (6 bases). The V end was cut by 6 bases, the J end by 8 bases, with 14 bases between. CDR1 and CDR2 (germline): MNHEY, SMNVEV (reference sequence). This CDR3 is built from 12 residues. The CDR3, as DNA: TGTGCCAGCAGCCCCCCCGGGGGTAAGCAGTACGTC. Translating it yields CASSPPGGKQYV.

A few counts support this clonotype. The J gene is TRBJ1-2, the V gene TRBV10-3, with D tentatively TRBD1 (5 bases). V was trimmed by 5 bases and J by 8 bases, leaving 15 bases between them. Germline loops: CDR1 ENHRY, CDR2 SYGVKD. The CDR3 covers 13 residues. The CDR3 DNA reads as TGTGCCATCAGTCCTTTCCTAGGGGACGGCTACACCTTC. It is translated as CAISPFLGDGYTF.

This clonotype was counted only a few times. V gene TRBV4-2 combines with J gene TRBJ2-7; D perhaps matches TRBD1 (5 bases). Germline lookup yields CDR1 LGHNA and CDR2 YNFKEQ. V was trimmed by 0 bases and J by 6 bases, leaving 15 bases between them. This CDR3 has 15 residues. CDR3 nucleotide sequence: TGTGCCAGCAGCCAAGAATTTGGGGCTTCTGGCGAGCAGTACGTC. Protein sequence: CASSQEFGASGEQYV.

The chain recombines TRBV27 with TRBJ2-7; 8 nucleotides align to TRBD2. Germline assignment: CDR1 MNHEY and CDR2 SMNVEV (reference sequence). J gave up 2 bases and V 8 bases, and 5 bases lay outside the gene matches. The length of the CDR3 is 13 residues. The CDR3, as DNA: TGTGCCAGCCAGCGGGGGCCAACCTACGAGCAGTACTTC. It is translated as CASQRGPTYEQYF.

This clonotype appeared a few times. The gene calls are TRBV19 and TRBJ2-5; TRBD2 matches 7 bases. Germline V gene lookup returns CDR1 LNHDA and CDR2 SQIVND (reference sequence). V gave up 7 bases and J gave up 5 bases; unmatched junction bases: 1. This CDR3 comprises 11 residues. CDR3 sequence reads: CASKRGETQYF. Here the CDR3 DNA reads TGTGCCAGTAAGCGGGGTGAGACCCAGTACTTC.

This clonotype was detected only a few times. The V and J genes are TRBV6-2 or TRBV6-3 and TRBJ2-3, with 11 bases aligning to TRBD2. There are 16 residues in the CDR3. Germline CDR1 is MNHEY and CDR2 is SVGEGT. V dropped 6 bases and J dropped 4; count of bases not matched to a gene: 9. This chain's CDR3 is CASSVTSGILADTQYF. The CDR3 nucleotides are TGTGCCAGCAGCGTGACTAGCGGGATTTTGGCAGATACGCAGTATTTT.

The J gene is TRBJ2-1, the V gene TRBV4-3, with D possibly being TRBD1 or TRBD2 (5 bases each). Germline CDR1 reads LGHNA; CDR2 reads YSLEER. The germline V and J ends were trimmed by 3 bases and 0 bases, with 15 bases remaining between them. This CDR3 contains 17 residues. This CDR3 is CASSQASWGSSYNEQFF. DNA for the CDR3: TGCGCCAGCAGCCAGGCCTCATGGGGGAGCTCCTACAATGAGCAGTTCTTC.

This clonotype was seen a few times. The V gene is TRBV27, the J gene TRBJ2-3; 8 nucleotides line up with TRBD2. CDR1 is MNHEY, CDR2 SMNVEV, per germline (reference sequence). V lost 8 bases and J lost 4; bases outside the gene matches: 14. The CDR3 consists of 16 residues. The DNA of the CDR3 is TGTGCCAGCCGTCGGGCGGGCGGGGGGCTTTCAGATACGCAGTATTTT. Its translation is CASRRAGGGLSDTQYF.